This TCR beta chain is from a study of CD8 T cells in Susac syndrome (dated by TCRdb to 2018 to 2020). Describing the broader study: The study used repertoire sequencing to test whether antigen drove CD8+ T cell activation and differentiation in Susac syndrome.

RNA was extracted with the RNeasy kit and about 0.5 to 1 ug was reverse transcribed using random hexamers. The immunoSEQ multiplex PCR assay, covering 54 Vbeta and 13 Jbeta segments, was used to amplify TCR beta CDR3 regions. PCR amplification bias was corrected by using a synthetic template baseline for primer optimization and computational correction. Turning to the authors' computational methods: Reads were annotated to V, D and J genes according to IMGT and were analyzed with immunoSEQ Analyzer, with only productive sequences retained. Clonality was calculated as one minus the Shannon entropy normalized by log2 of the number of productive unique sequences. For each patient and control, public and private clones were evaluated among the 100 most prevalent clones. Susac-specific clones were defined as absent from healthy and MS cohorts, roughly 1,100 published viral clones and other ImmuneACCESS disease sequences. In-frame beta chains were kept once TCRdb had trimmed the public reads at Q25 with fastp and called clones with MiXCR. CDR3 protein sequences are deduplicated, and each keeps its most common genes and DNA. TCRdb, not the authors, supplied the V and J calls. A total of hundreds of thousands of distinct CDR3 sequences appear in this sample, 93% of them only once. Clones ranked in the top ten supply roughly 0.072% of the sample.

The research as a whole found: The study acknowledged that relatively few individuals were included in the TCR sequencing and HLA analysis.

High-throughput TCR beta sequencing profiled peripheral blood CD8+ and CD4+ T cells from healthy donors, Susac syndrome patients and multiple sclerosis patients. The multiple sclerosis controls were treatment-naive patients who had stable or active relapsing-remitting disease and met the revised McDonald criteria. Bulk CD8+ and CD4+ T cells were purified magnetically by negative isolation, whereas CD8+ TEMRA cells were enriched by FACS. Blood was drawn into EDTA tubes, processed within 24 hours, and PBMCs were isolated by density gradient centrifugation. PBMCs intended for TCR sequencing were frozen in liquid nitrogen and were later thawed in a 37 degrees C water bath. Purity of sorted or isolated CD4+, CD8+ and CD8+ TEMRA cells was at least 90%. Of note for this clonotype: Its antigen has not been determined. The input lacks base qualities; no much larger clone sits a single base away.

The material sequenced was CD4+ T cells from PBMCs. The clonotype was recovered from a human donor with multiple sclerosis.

The CDR3 reads CATSTAARDDTQYF. The DNA sequence follows: TGTGCCACCAGCACCGCAGCTCGTGATGATACGCAGTATTTT. The chain was built from TRBV15 and TRBJ2-3; no D segment can be confidently identified. The CDR3 sequence holds 14 residues, the cysteine and phenylalanine included. The DNA shown is the 42-base CDR3, in frame from base 1. CDR1 and CDR2, per the germline V gene (reference sequence), are LNHNV and YYDKDF. The junction carries 14 bases between V and J, which are trimmed by 4 bases and 6 bases respectively.